A selection of T cell receptor beta chains follows, all from one sample in a study of blood T cell repertoires in COVID-19. Here immunoSEQ multiplex PCR was the method, and the copy in TCRdb shows in-frame clones only, minus some. The sample shows around 100,000 clones, around 66% of them seen only once. The sequenced sample consisted of peripheral blood. The source is an elderly man with acute or convalescent COVID-19. The CDR3 runs from the conserved cysteine through the conserved F or W. A D gene is named only where the DNA matches it firmly. Clone size appears in some rows only: once, few, many, or a class for an expanded clone.

v_call	cdr3_length	clone_size	j_call	d_call	cdr3_aa	cdr3_nt
TRBV5-1	15	NA	TRBJ2-2	NA	CASSLDPGSTGELFF	TGCGCCAGCAGCTTGGACCCGGGATCGACCGGGGAGCTGTTTTTT
TRBV18	18	once	TRBJ2-3	TRBD1	CASSPSAGTVLSTDTQYF	TGTGCCAGCTCACCCTCCGCCGGGACAGTCCTAAGCACAGATACGCAGTATTTT
TRBV9	17	NA	TRBJ2-5	TRBD2	CASSPGTSGAYQETQYF	TGTGCCAGCAGCCCCGGGACTAGCGGTGCGTACCAAGAGACCCAGTACTTC
TRBV5-1	16	NA	TRBJ2-5	NA	CASSLDGAGRGETQYF	TGCGCCAGCAGTTTGGATGGGGCAGGGCGTGGGGAGACCCAGTACTTC
TRBV12-3/TRBV12-4	12	few	TRBJ1-2	NA	CASSPGFGGYTF	TGTGCCAGCAGTCCAGGATTTGGTGGCTACACCTTC
TRBV6-5	13	once	TRBJ1-3	TRBD1	CASTTGGRNTIYF	TGTGCCAGCACCACAGGGGGACGAAACACCATATATTTT
TRBV6-2/TRBV6-3	16	NA	TRBJ2-3	TRBD1	CASSRLPGQVIDTQYF	TGTGCCAGCAGTCGTCTTCCGGGACAGGTTATAGATACGCAGTATTTT
TRBV5-6	15	once	TRBJ2-7	NA	CASSSLARGSYEQYF	TGTGCCAGCAGCTCGCTCGCTAGGGGCTCCTACGAGCAGTACTTC
TRBV6-5	15	NA	TRBJ2-5	TRBD1	CASSPPDRAVETQYF	TGTGCCAGCAGTCCGCCGGACAGGGCAGTAGAGACCCAGTACTTC
TRBV24-1	12	NA	TRBJ1-5	TRBD1	CAKGQGNQPQHF	TGTGCCAAGGGACAGGGTAATCAGCCCCAGCATTTT
TRBV18	16	few	TRBJ1-2	TRBD1	CASSPRTGRTNYGYTF	TGTGCCAGCTCACCGCGGACAGGCCGTACTAACTATGGCTACACCTTC
TRBV6-6	13	few	TRBJ2-5	NA	CASSYNVAETQYF	TGTGCCAGCAGTTACAACGTCGCGGAGACCCAGTACTTC
TRBV9	15	NA	TRBJ2-3	TRBD1	CASSASTGTGVTQYF	TGTGCCAGCAGCGCCTCAACCGGGACAGGTGTTACGCAGTATTTT
TRBV4-3	16	NA	TRBJ2-3	TRBD2	CASSQLPAGDVDTQYF	TGCGCCAGCAGCCAACTTCCAGCGGGAGACGTAGATACGCAGTATTTT
TRBV7-9	16	NA	TRBJ2-5	NA	CASSLDSRGGQETQYF	TGTGCCAGCAGCTTAGATTCCAGGGGCGGCCAAGAGACCCAGTACTTC
TRBV28	18	NA	TRBJ2-6	TRBD1	CASRTSGTGFSGANVLTF	TGTGCCAGCAGGACGTCCGGGACAGGGTTTTCTGGGGCCAACGTCCTGACTTTC